This T cell receptor beta chain was captured in a study of shared clonotypes between healthy human individuals. Study as a whole: Donors, aged 18 to 49, were a couple of women and a few men.

Sorted-subset replicate PCRs used around 220 ng DNA, some 30,000 T cell genomes. Sequencing used immunoSEQ multiplex PCR; TCRdb keeps in-frame clones, though not all of them. The sample lists about 2,500,000 clones, about 92% occurring once. The CDR3 has 13 residues. Trimming cost V 4 bases and J 6 bases; bases outside gene matches: 3. The germline V gene encodes CDR1 SEHNR and CDR2 FQNEAQ (reference sequence). The receptor comes from a man between 18 and 29 years old in good health. This chain uses TRBV7-9 with TRBJ1-5, with 7 bases aligning to TRBD1. The sample taken for sequencing was naive CD4+ T cells sorted from blood. Subset indicated: CD45RA+ positively selected. CDR3 region: CASSSQGGQPQHF. CDR3 sequence (DNA): TGTGCCAGCAGCTCCCAGGGGGGTCAGCCCCAGCATTTT.